The entry below gives a single T cell receptor beta chain sequence along with its context. At one boundary the junction diverges from the germline segment, which might be a read error. Germline V gene sequence: CDR1 SGHTA, CDR2 FQGNSA. The CDR3 covers 13 residues. This sample is drawn from a study of CD8+CD57+ T cells in acquired aplastic anemia. Individuals selected for sequencing had exhibited CD8+CD57+ cell expansion on flow cytometry. Every patient presented with severe acquired aplastic anemia. Receipt of therapy had not occurred in any patient by the time of blood sampling. Genomic DNA acted as the template from which TCR beta VDJ combination and CDR3 sequence profiling were carried out. Via MiXCR, TCRdb re-called the reads, giving one row per CDR3 protein. The table lists around 250,000 distinct CDR3 sequences, approximately 86% of them singletons.

The material sequenced was sorted CD4+, CD8+, or CD8+CD57+ T cells (not recorded which) from PBMCs. The chain has TRBV7-2 and TRBJ2-7; possible D gene TRBD2, 5 bases. The sequence was obtained from a human donor with aplastic anemia. In nucleotides, the CDR3 is TGCGCCAGCAGCCCCGTTGGAGGCCACGAGCAGTACTTC. Its protein product is CASSPVGGHEQYF.